This T cell receptor beta chain was documented in a study of tumor and adjacent non-tumor tissue in lung cancer. Study-level results: Tumor repertoires had a smaller top 100 clone share than normal lung. TCR diversity was significantly greater in tumor than normal lung tissue.

Three rounds of nested PCR, following a modified ARM-PCR protocol, produced the TCRbeta library. TCRdb re-analysed the multiplex PCR reads in MiXCR, keeping a single row per CDR3 protein. The data hold approximately 100,000 distinct CDR3 sequences, with roughly 73% observed a single time. This sample's RNA came from whole unsorted tissue. Comment on this clonotype: The antigen remains undetermined.

Germline CDR1 is SGHNT and CDR2 is YENEEA. Trimming shortened V by 3 bases and J by 8 bases, and 13 bases separated the two germline ends. This CDR3 is 14 amino acids long. The chain joins TRBV11-3 to TRBJ2-2; unclear D gene. The receptor's source is an older woman with non-small cell lung cancer. Material for sequencing was lung tumor tissue. The CDR3 loop reads CASSFKQQGGELFF. CDR3 in DNA: TGTGCCAGCAGCTTCAAACAGCAAGGGGGGGAGCTGTTTTTT.